This TCR beta chain appears in the sequencing data of a study of blood T cells in healthy people across ages. A sample-barcoded 5' primer and a J-beta primer mix were used in a second PCR of roughly 7 to 12 cycles. A single record per CDR3 protein comes from TCRdb applying MiXCR to the 5' RACE reads. Among about 590,000 distinct CDR3 sequences, about 30% were seen once, and the ten largest hold more than 15%. Overall study results and limits: Per million T cells, the diversity of TCR beta decreased roughly linearly as age advanced.

Details on this clonotype: The antigen is undetermined.

This TCR was recovered from a woman aged 80 or over in good health. Sequenced sample: blood.

The CDR3 nucleotides are TGTGCCAGCAGCTTGTCCGACAGGGGGGAACCCGGGGAGCTGTTTTTT. Its protein is CASSLSDRGEPGELFF. V is TRBV5-6 and J is TRBJ2-2; 9 bases are a match to TRBD1. The V gene's germline CDR1 is SGHDT and CDR2 YYEEEE. The CDR3 runs 16 residues. V trimming: 1 base; J trimming: 6 bases; junction bases outside the gene matches: 7.